This section outlines one TCR beta chain sequence together with its context. CDR3 length: 18 residues. Germline V gene data show CDR1 as SGHRS and CDR2 as YFSETQ. Deletions cut 6 bases from V and 6 bases from J, with 31 bases between. Produced via immunoSEQ multiplex PCR; TCRdb's table is partial and in-frame only. The table has more than 550,000 clones, 70% to 90% seen once; the top ten hold 0.0095% to 0.011%. The sample comes from a study of shared T cell receptors in the human thymus. The same sample was also used in a study of human thymus T cells. As reported in that work: Resections removed during corrective heart surgery provided the thymus tissue used. V and J genes seemed to be used with bias in thymic and blood repertoires. Thymic TCR repertoires of unrelated people reportedly overlapped highly.

The chain employs TRBV5-1 and TRBJ2-7; TRBD1 is a possible D gene (5 bases). Sample: thymocytes. This clonotype was sampled from a girl under three years old with a congenital heart defect. The CDR3 DNA reads as TGCGCCAGCAATATCGGGCAGGGTCTCGGTCTATCCCTGAGCGAGCAGTACTTC. Its translation is CASNIGQGLGLSLSEQYF.